These T cell receptor beta chains were read from a single sample in a study of blood T cell repertoires in COVID-19. Produced via immunoSEQ multiplex PCR; TCRdb's table is partial and in-frame only. The sample yields approximately 120,000 clones, about 87% seen once. Source material: peripheral blood. Receptors were obtained from a woman between 45 and 65 years old with acute or convalescent COVID-19. The CDR3 runs from the conserved cysteine through the conserved F or W. D genes are given only for firm matches. Some rows mark clone size as missing; the rest say once, few, many or name a class of expanded clone.

V gene,clone size,J gene,D gene,CDR3 DNA,CDR3 protein
TRBV3-1/TRBV3-2,NA,TRBJ2-7,NA,TGTGCCAGCAGCCGCCTACAGACCGGCGAGCAGTACTTC,CASSRLQTGEQYF
TRBV2,NA,TRBJ1-5,TRBD1,TGTGCCAGCAGTGTTCCCCCCCGCGGGACAGCCTTCAATCAGCCCCAGCATTTT,CASSVPPRGTAFNQPQHF
TRBV9,few,TRBJ1-6,NA,TGTGCCAGCAGCGCTAGGGGGGCAGGGAGGGGTTCACCCCTCCACTTT,CASSARGAGRGSPLHF
TRBV15,NA,TRBJ2-3,TRBD2,TGTGCCACCAGCAGAGAAGTTGGCGGGGGGACCACAGATACGCAGTATTTT,CATSREVGGGTTDTQYF
TRBV30,once,TRBJ1-1,NA,TGTGCCTGGAGTGTCGGTTTGGGGAAAGGGGGCACTGAAGCTTTCTTT,CAWSVGLGKGGTEAFF
TRBV19,NA,TRBJ1-2,TRBD1,TGTGCCAGTAGTGATCGGCAGGACAGGAAGAACTATGGCTACACCTTC,CASSDRQDRKNYGYTF
TRBV28,NA,TRBJ1-6,TRBD1,TGTGCCAGCAGTCCCCGACAGGGAGGCCCCCTCCACTTT,CASSPRQGGPLHF
TRBV9,NA,TRBJ1-2,NA,TGTGCCAGCAGCGTCGGACAGACTAACTATGGCTACACCTTC,CASSVGQTNYGYTF
TRBV6-6,NA,TRBJ2-5,NA,TGTGCCAGCAGTTACGGGCGTCTAGAGACCCAGTACTTC,CASSYGRLETQYF
TRBV5-1,NA,TRBJ1-1,TRBD1,TGCGCCAGCAGCCAGATACCGGGACAGCGTCGTGAAGCTTTCTTT,CASSQIPGQRREAFF
TRBV12-3/TRBV12-4,NA,TRBJ1-3,NA,TGTGCCAGCAGCCAGGGGCCCGGAAACACCATATATTTT,CASSQGPGNTIYF
TRBV15,NA,TRBJ2-2,TRBD2,TGTGCCACCAGCCGGGGGGTAAACACCGGGGAGCTGTTTTTT,CATSRGVNTGELFF
TRBV10-2,once,TRBJ1-2,TRBD1,TGCGCCAGCAGTGAGTCAGGGACAGCGAGAGGGAACTATGGCTACACCTTC,CASSESGTARGNYGYTF
TRBV15,NA,TRBJ1-3,NA,TGTGCCACCAGCGCCCAGACAGTTTTCGGAAACACCATATATTTT,CATSAQTVFGNTIYF
TRBV7-2,NA,TRBJ2-1,TRBD2,TGTGCCAGCAGCTTAGCTAGCGGGGGGACCTACAATGAGCAGTTCTTC,CASSLASGGTYNEQFF
TRBV18,NA,TRBJ1-4,NA,TGTGCCAGCTCACCCCGGGATTTGGCAGGGGTTGAAAAACTGTTTTTT,CASSPRDLAGVEKLFF
TRBV6-6,NA,TRBJ1-1,NA,TGTGCCAGCAGGCGGGGGGGGCAGGCCCCTGAAGCTTTCTTT,CASRRGGQAPEAFF
TRBV2,NA,TRBJ2-1,NA,TGTGCCAGCATGGGAGGTGGCAATGAGCAGTTCTTC,CASMGGGNEQFF
TRBV18,NA,TRBJ2-5,TRBD2,TGTGCCAGCTCACCAGTAGCGGGGGAAGAGACCCAGTACTTC,CASSPVAGEETQYF
TRBV7-3,NA,TRBJ2-3,NA,TGTGCCAGCAGCTCCTCCTACACAGATACGCAGTATTTT,CASSSSYTDTQYF
TRBV24-1,once,TRBJ2-7,NA,TGTGCCACCAAAGTCCAACACTATTACGAGCAGTACTTC,CATKVQHYYEQYF
TRBV10-2,NA,TRBJ1-1,TRBD1,TGCGCCAGCAGCCCGGGACAGTCTATCACTGAAGCTTTCTTT,CASSPGQSITEAFF
TRBV5-1,NA,TRBJ2-7,TRBD1,TGCGCCAGCAGCCTGACCGGGACAGGGGACGAGCAGTACTTC,CASSLTGTGDEQYF
TRBV7-6,NA,TRBJ2-2,NA,TGTGCCAGCAGCTTAGAAGCTAACCCTTTCTATGAAGTGAACACCGGGGAGCTGTTTTTT,CASSLEANPFYEVNTGELFF
TRBV19,NA,TRBJ2-6,NA,TGTGCCAGTAGTCCTGTGAGTCTGCGCTCTGGGGCCAACGTCCTGACTTTC,CASSPVSLRSGANVLTF
TRBV3-1/TRBV3-2,NA,TRBJ2-1,TRBD2,TGTGCCAGCAGCCTCGGGACTAGCGGGGGGGCAGGGGAGCAGTTCTTC,CASSLGTSGGAGEQFF
TRBV4-1,NA,TRBJ2-1,TRBD2,TGCGCCAGCAGCCTTACCTCGCGGGGGTACAATGAGCAGTTCTTC,CASSLTSRGYNEQFF
TRBV15,once,TRBJ2-5,NA,TGTGCCACCAGCAGAGATAGTGTTCAAGAGACCCAGTACTTC,CATSRDSVQETQYF
TRBV5-5,NA,TRBJ2-5,NA,TGTGCCAGCAGCCGAATGGGCCCTGAAGAGACCCAGTACTTC,CASSRMGPEETQYF
TRBV7-2,NA,TRBJ2-3,TRBD2,TGTGCCAGCAGCCCAGTAGCGGGGGGGCCTAGCACAGATACGCAGTATTTT,CASSPVAGGPSTDTQYF
TRBV6-5,NA,TRBJ1-3,NA,TGTGCCAGCAAAAGGAGCTTATATGGAAACACCATATATTTT,CASKRSLYGNTIYF
TRBV30,NA,TRBJ2-7,NA,TGTGCCTGGAGTCCGGAGTTCTACGAGCAGTACTTC,CAWSPEFYEQYF
TRBV20-1,NA,TRBJ1-3,NA,TGCAGTGCTCACTCTGGAAACACCATATATTTT,CSAHSGNTIYF
TRBV10-1,NA,TRBJ1-1,NA,TGCGCCAGCAGTCCCCGACTGGAAGGGGAGGGTGAAGCTTTCTTT,CASSPRLEGEGEAFF
TRBV28,NA,TRBJ1-3,NA,TGTGCCAGCAGTCCGCCTTGGGGGCTTTCAGGAAACACCATATATTTT,CASSPPWGLSGNTIYF
TRBV6-2/TRBV6-3,NA,TRBJ2-3,TRBD2,TGTGCCAGCAGTTACTCGAAGGTGTCTAGCGGGCTTCTTACGCAGTATTTT,CASSYSKVSSGLLTQYF
TRBV5-1,NA,TRBJ1-1,NA,TGCGCCAGCAGCTTGGGTGGTTCCCAGAAAGCTTTCTTT,CASSLGGSQKAFF
TRBV21-1,NA,TRBJ1-4,NA,TGTGCCAGCAGCTCGACAGGGGACCGTGAAAAACTGTTTTTT,CASSSTGDREKLFF
TRBV9,NA,TRBJ2-2,TRBD2,TGTGCCAGCAGCGCGAGCGGGGGGGCCGGGGAGCTGTTTTTT,CASSASGGAGELFF
TRBV6-5,once,TRBJ1-1,NA,TGTGCCAGCAGTTACGTGGAGGCCAGGACAGAGGGTGAAGCTTTCTTT,CASSYVEARTEGEAFF